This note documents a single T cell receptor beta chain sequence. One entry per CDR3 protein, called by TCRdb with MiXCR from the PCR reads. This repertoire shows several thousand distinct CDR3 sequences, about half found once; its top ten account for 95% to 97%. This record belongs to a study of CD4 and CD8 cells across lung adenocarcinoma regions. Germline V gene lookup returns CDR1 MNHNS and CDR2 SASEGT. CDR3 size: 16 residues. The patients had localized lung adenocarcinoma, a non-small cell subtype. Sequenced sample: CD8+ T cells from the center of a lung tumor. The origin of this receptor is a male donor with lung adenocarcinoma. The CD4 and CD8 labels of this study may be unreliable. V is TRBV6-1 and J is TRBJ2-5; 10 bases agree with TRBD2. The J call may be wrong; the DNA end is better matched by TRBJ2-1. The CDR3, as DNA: TGTGCCAGCAAATTAGGACTAGCGGATAACTACAATGAGCAGTTCTTC. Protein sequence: CASKLGLADNYNEQFF.